The present T cell receptor (beta chain) was sequenced within a study of shared clonotypes between healthy human individuals (dated by TCRdb to the early 2020s). Concerning the study at large: A couple of women and a few men aged 18 to 49 years were included in the cohort. Each donor's leukapheresis produced roughly between roughly 0.85 and 10 billion PBMCs. Different laboratories and diverse techniques were used to prepare libraries and sequence TCR repertoires, to increase sequencing depth and limit assay-specific biases. To estimate repertoire size and how much clonotypes are shared between individuals, the study performed deep sequencing of blood TCR repertoires from about five healthy adults. For each donor, CD4 naive and CD4 memory were each run on three plates, CD8 naive on two plates, and CD8 memory on one plate.

Healthy HIV-negative adults with no recently reported acute infections or vaccinations were included as donors. Every donor was a Caucasian adult living in Nashville, Tennessee, USA. CD4+ T cells were enriched by magnetic negative selection; naive cells were then positively selected on CD45RA, and the negative fraction formed the memory subset. Blood was collected by leukapheresis, and PBMCs were isolated by Ficoll-Histopaque density gradient centrifugation and then cryopreserved in liquid nitrogen vapor phase. Purity and quantity of every magnetically sorted T cell population were checked by analytical flow cytometry. Each sorted fraction had its genomic DNA isolated and then quantified by UV absorbance on a Nanodrop 2000c. For this clone: The antigen it binds to is not known. No base quality values were provided; no much bigger clone lies one nucleotide off.

Per the germline V gene, SGHTA is the CDR1 and FQGTGA is the CDR2. V loses 6 bases of germline sequence and J loses 10 bases, and the interval between the two ends is 13 bases. Measured from the cysteine to the phenylalanine, the CDR3 is 12 residues long. This entry keeps only the CDR3 DNA: 36 bases, framed from base 1. Using the deep immunoSEQ assay, multiplex PCR amplified TCR CDR3 regions from genomic DNA. Extracted genomic DNA from each cell subset was distributed evenly across all wells of several immunoSEQ 96-well plates, and each plate was treated as a replicate. Each replicate PCR for sorted subsets received roughly 0.2 ug genomic DNA, equal to tens of thousands of T cell genomes. Purified libraries were measured with a Qubit 3.0 fluorometer, size-checked on a Bioanalyzer 2100, and measured again with the KAPA Library Quantification kit. Every immunoSEQ 96-well plate was sequenced on a separate single-read 150-cycle Illumina NextSeq 550 flow cell. Concerning the study's data processing: Because the immunoSEQ output included only junctional sequences and no quality scores, the filtering could not be the same as the filtering used for full-length reads. Sequences were annotated with PyIR, a Python wrapper for IgBLAST v1.9, using IMGT germline references to assign V/J genes and CDR3. Reads were removed for weak V/J assignments (E-value above 1e-6), missing CDR3, stop codons, out-of-frame junctions, or ambiguous translated residues. V3J clonotypes were defined as sequences sharing an identical inferred V gene, J gene, and CDR3 amino acid sequence. Percentage overlap between repertoires was computed as shared unique clonotypes divided by the size of the smaller repertoire. Richness of each repertoire was evaluated using RTK rarefaction, the Chao1 estimator, and Recon v2.1 estimates of unobserved clonotypes. Generation probabilities were computed with OLGA for all TCRbeta clonotypes obtained by the gDNA method from a handful of donors. The table comes from immuneACCESS by way of TCRdb, which keeps in-frame sequences with V and J called. Part of the clones is missing from these tables; in studies checked, under half for an unresolved V gene and the rest for unknown reasons. The V and J calls and the clone size are those of that table, but D and trimming were determined from the DNA. This sample comprises 2 million to 2.5 million clones, 85% to 95% of them detected only once. The ten largest clones take up 0.37% of the sample.

The full study reports these points: The small number of donors limited the genetic and exposure-history diversity represented. Higher generation probabilities were observed for clonotypes shared by all four sorted-subset donors than for non-shared clonotypes. Rarefaction of sorted-subset datasets indicated incomplete sequencing despite the large sequencing depth. When a few donors were compared, the shared fraction of clonotypes was approximately 5% for naive CD4, 3% to 4% for naive CD8, 2.3% for memory CD4, and roughly 0.4% for memory CD8. Sampling was restricted to blood, and TCR repertoires in tissues likely differ from the TCR repertoires found in blood. Naive subsets generally had larger estimated clonotype richness than memory subsets did. Based on pairwise subsampling, the degree of clonotype sharing among donors was expected to be affected by sequencing depth.

The sequence came from a man aged 18 to 29 in good health. Some clones in this sample may be carry-over from other donors' samples. The sequencing sample was made of naive CD4+ T cells from PBMCs. The sample's cell subset or site, from its label and the paper: CD45RA+ positively selected. This receptor chain uses TRBV7-3 and TRBJ2-1, with the identity of the D gene unclear. The encoded CDR3 is CASSLNPAEQFF. The DNA sequence is TGTGCCAGCAGTCTTAACCCGGCGGAGCAGTTCTTC.